Given below is one T cell receptor beta chain in context. This sample is drawn from a study of blood T cell repertoires in COVID-19. Study-level background: From T cells, B-cell-depleted T cells, or PBMCs came the material, which was cDNA or gDNA.

Germline V gene lookup returns CDR1 SGDLS and CDR2 YYNGEE. V lost 3 bases and J lost 3; bases outside the gene matches: 7. The CDR3 contains 15 residues. Authors' processing steps: Estimated nucleated cell counts came from reference gene primer amplification. Produced via immunoSEQ multiplex PCR; TCRdb's table is partial and in-frame only. V, J and clone size were drawn from that table, and D and trimming were deduced from the DNA. The sample lists nearly 110,000 clones; approximately 90% were seen once. This sequence was found in a man aged 50 to 60 with active or convalescent COVID-19. This rearrangement joins TRBV9 to TRBJ1-1; 8 bases line up with TRBD1. The source material was peripheral blood. In DNA form, the CDR3 reads TGTGCCAGCAGCGACCGGACAGGGCGTCACACTGAAGCTTTCTTT. Translating it yields CASSDRTGRHTEAFF.